One and the same sample provided the 11 T cell receptor beta chains below, sequenced in a study of metastatic and nonmetastatic thyroid tumors. Not a single patient had been given any form of treatment at any point before undergoing thyroid surgery. TCRdb redid the clone calls on the PCR reads using MiXCR. This table holds 7,300 or so clones, approximately 35% found once. Sequenced: adjacent normal tissue. The receptors come from a female donor with papillary thyroid cancer or a benign thyroid nodule (not recorded which). Some clones in this sample may be carry-over from other donors' samples.

This clone has a handful of counts. The junction differs from germline at one of its ends, possibly a read error. The chain has TRBV2 and TRBJ2-7; 8 bases align to TRBD1. This CDR3 is 12 amino acids long. CDR1 is SNHLY and CDR2 is FYNNEI in the germline V gene. CDR3 in DNA: TGTGCCAGCAGGGACAGGGTGCTGAGCACGCACTTC. Its protein is CASRDRVLSTHF.

The chain recombines TRBV11-2 with TRBJ2-1; maybe TRBD2 (5 bases). Trimming cost V 5 bases and J 7 bases, with 15 bases left between them. Germline CDR1 is SGHAT and CDR2 is FQNNGV. The CDR3 runs to 14 residues. CDR3 in amino acids: CASSVSYSGNEQFF. DNA for the CDR3: TGTGCCAGCAGCGTTTCTTACTCGGGGAATGAGCAGTTCTTC. The whole variable domain, filled in from reference TRBV11-2 and TRBJ2-1, reads EAGVAQSPRYKIIEKRQSVAFWCNPISGHATLYWYQQILGQGPKLLIQFQNNGVVDDSQLPKDRFSAERLKGVDSTLKIQPAKLEDSAVYLCASSVSYSGNEQFFGPGTRLTVL.

This clone was recorded many times. The V and J genes are TRBV6-5 and TRBJ2-7; D gene uncertain. Germline-derived CDR1 and CDR2 are MNHEY and SVGAGI. CDR3 size: 14 residues. Trimming took off 0 bases at V and 5 bases at J, with 11 bases between the two ends. The CDR3 loop reads CASSYSKIPHEQYF. In DNA, the CDR3 is TGTGCCAGCAGTTACTCGAAGATACCTCACGAGCAGTACTTC.

There are a few counts of this clone. This chain links TRBV28 with TRBJ1-5; 9 bases are a match to TRBD1. The CDR3 runs 14 residues. In germline, CDR1 is MDHEN, CDR2 SYDVKM. Germline trimming cut 4 bases from V and 7 bases from J; bases unmatched to any gene: 5. The CDR3: CASSYGTGNQPQHF. CDR3 DNA sequence: TGTGCCAGCAGTTACGGGACAGGGAACCAGCCCCAGCATTTT.

The gene calls are TRBV7-3 and TRBJ2-1; 12 bases align to TRBD2. Germline values: CDR1 SGHTA, CDR2 FQGTGA. There are 19 residues in the CDR3. V lost 1 base, J lost 6 bases, and 13 bases stayed unmatched. Here the CDR3 reads CASSLMGTSGRRVFNEQFF. For the CDR3, the DNA is TGTGCCAGCAGCTTAATGGGGACTAGCGGGCGGCGGGTCTTCAATGAGCAGTTCTTC. Combining the CDR3 with reference TRBV7-3 and TRBJ2-1 gives the whole variable domain GAGVSQTPSNKVTEKGKYVELRCDPISGHTALYWYRQSLGQGPEFLIYFQGTGAADDSGLPNDRFFAVRPEGSVSTLKIQRTERGDSAVYLCASSLMGTSGRRVFNEQFFGPGTRLTVL.

The gene calls are TRBV20-1 and TRBJ2-7; 13 nucleotides align to TRBD2. This CDR3 is 16 amino acids long. J lost 0 bases, V lost 5 bases, and 7 bases had no gene match. Germline values: CDR1 DFQATT, CDR2 SNEGSKA (reference sequence). CDR3 bases: TGCAGTGCTGACCGGACTAGCGGGAGAGGCTCCTACGAGCAGTACTTC. Translated: CSADRTSGRGSYEQYF.

The V and J genes are TRBV6-1 and TRBJ1-1, with a possible D match to TRBD1 (5 bases). Per the germline V gene, CDR1 is MNHNS and CDR2 is SASEGT. This CDR3 is 13 amino acids long. Trimming left V 7 bases short and J 8 bases short, with 17 bases between. The CDR3, as DNA: TGTGCCAGCATCTATGAACCAACAGGAGAAGCTTTCTTT. This codes for CASIYEPTGEAFF.

This clone has only a few counts. The chain couples TRBV12-3 or TRBV12-4 to TRBJ1-1, with D hard to call. Trimming pared 4 bases from V and 1 base from J, leaving 1 base between. The CDR3 runs 11 residues. The CDR3 loop is CASSWNTEAFF. The CDR3, as DNA: TGTGCCAGCAGTTGGAACACTGAAGCTTTCTTT.

This clone was found a few times. The junction shows a germline mismatch at one end, possibly a read error. V gene TRBV19 combines with J gene TRBJ2-1; D is unclear. The CDR3 spans 12 residues. Germline V gene lookup returns CDR1 LNHDA and CDR2 SQIVND (reference sequence). The CDR3 nucleotides read TGCGCCAGTACTGACACGTACTATGAGCAGTTATTC. Amino acids: CASTDTYYEQLF.

This clone has more than one count but fewer than ten. This chain connects TRBV5-1 to TRBJ2-2; the D call may be TRBD1 or TRBD2 (5 bases each). Trimming removed 0 bases from V and 0 bases from J, with 12 bases in between. The CDR3 extends over 17 amino acids. Germline V CDR1 and CDR2: SGHRS, YFSETQ. The DNA for the CDR3 is TGCGCCAGCAGCTTGGGGCCGGGACGGACGAACACCGGGGAGCTGTTTTTT. Its translation: CASSLGPGRTNTGELFF.

In its sample, this clone is large. This chain joins TRBV20-1 and TRBJ2-7, with TRBD2 matching 9 bases. J lost 2 bases, V lost 0 bases, and 8 bases had no gene match. The germline gives CDR1 DFQATT, CDR2 SNEGSKA (reference sequence). The CDR3 is 16 amino acids. CDR3 in DNA: TGCAGTGCTAGAGACAATCGAGCGGGAGGCACCTACGAGCAGTACTTC. Translating it yields CSARDNRAGGTYEQYF.